This T cell receptor (beta chain) was captured by sequencing in a study of CD8+CD57+ T cells in acquired aplastic anemia. Those patients picked for sequencing had displayed CD8+CD57+ cell expansion on flow cytometry. CDR1 and CDR2 from the germline V gene are SEHNR and FQNEAQ (reference sequence). The V end lost 5 bases, the J end lost 0 bases, and 19 bases lay between the germline ends. CDR3 size: 18 residues. Genomic DNA, the template, was used for profiling of the TCR beta VDJ and CDR3. TCRdb itself ran the reads through MiXCR, one entry per CDR3 protein. Among under 250,000 distinct CDR3 sequences listed, around half were seen once.

This chain uses TRBV7-9 with TRBJ1-4; D is unclear. The sequenced sample consisted of sorted CD4+, CD8+, or CD8+CD57+ T cells (not recorded which) from PBMCs. The TCR was taken from a human donor with aplastic anemia. The CDR3: CASSTTRPGVATNEKLFF. The DNA for the CDR3 is TGTGCCAGCAGCACGACCAGACCGGGAGTTGCAACTAATGAAAAACTGTTTTTT.